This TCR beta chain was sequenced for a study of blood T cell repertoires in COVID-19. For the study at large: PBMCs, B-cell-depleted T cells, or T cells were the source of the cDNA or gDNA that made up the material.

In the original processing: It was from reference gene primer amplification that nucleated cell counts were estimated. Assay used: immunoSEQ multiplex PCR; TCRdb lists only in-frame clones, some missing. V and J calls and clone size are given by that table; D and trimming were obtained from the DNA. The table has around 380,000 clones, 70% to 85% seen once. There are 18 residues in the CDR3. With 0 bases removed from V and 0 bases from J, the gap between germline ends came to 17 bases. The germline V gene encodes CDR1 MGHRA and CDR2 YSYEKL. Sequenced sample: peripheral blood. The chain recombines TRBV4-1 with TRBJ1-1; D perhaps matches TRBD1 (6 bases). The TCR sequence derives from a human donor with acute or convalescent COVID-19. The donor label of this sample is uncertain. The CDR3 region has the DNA TGCGCCAGCAGCCAAGAGCCGCCAGGGGATCTCATGAACACTGAAGCTTTCTTT. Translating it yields CASSQEPPGDLMNTEAFF.